This TCR beta chain was captured in a study of blood T cell repertoires in COVID-19. Assay: immunoSEQ multiplex PCR; the TCRdb copy retains only in-frame clones and omits some. The sample has about 91,000 clones, approximately 90% seen once. CDR1 is SGHTA and CDR2 is FQGNSA in the germline V gene. There are 13 residues in the CDR3. V gave up 4 bases and J gave up 8 bases; unmatched junction bases: 6. Sequenced: peripheral blood. This sequence joins TRBV7-2 and TRBJ1-2; 8 bases map to TRBD1. The TCR sequence derives from a woman older than 75 with active COVID-19. CDR3 sequence (DNA): TGTGCCAGCAGCTCCATAACAGGGGGAGGCTACACCTTC. It yields the protein CASSSITGGGYTF.